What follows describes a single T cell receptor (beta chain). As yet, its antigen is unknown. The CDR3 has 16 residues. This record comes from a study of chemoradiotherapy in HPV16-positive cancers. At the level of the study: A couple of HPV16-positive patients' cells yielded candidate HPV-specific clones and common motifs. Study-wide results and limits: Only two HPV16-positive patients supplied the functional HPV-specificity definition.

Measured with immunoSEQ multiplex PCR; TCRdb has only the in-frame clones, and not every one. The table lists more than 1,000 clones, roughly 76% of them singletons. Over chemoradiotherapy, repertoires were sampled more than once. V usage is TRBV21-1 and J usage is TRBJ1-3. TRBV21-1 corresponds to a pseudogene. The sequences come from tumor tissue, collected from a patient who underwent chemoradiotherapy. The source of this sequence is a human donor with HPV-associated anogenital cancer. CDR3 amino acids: CASSKGRRNSGNTIYF. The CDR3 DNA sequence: TGTGCCAGCAGCAAGGGGAGGAGAAACTCTGGAAACACCATATATTTT.